This T cell receptor (beta chain) came from a study of human T cells and chemical hapten exposure. Study overall: Chiefly female patients presented with alopecia areata, totalis or universalis.

TCRdb processed the RACE reads anew with MiXCR; each CDR3 protein has one entry. The sample lists 75,000 to 90,000 distinct CDR3 sequences; 12% were seen once. From germline, CDR1 is LGHNA and CDR2 YNFKEQ. There are 17 residues in the CDR3. Trimming shortened V by 0 bases and J by 0 bases, and 14 bases separated the two germline ends. This clonotype was counted a few times. Time point reported: patch test 1, 2 weeks after DPC sensitization. Treatment indicated: therapeutic diphenylcyclopropenone sensitization with weekly scalp DPC. The TCR comes from a woman aged 60-75 years with alopecia areata. Some clones in this sample may be carry-over from other donors' samples. The rearrangement links TRBV4-2 to TRBJ2-5; weak D call: TRBD2 (5 bases). This sample comprised whole blood, obtained in connection with sensitization to the hapten diphenylcyclopropenone (DPC). In DNA, the CDR3 is TGTGCCAGCAGCCAAGAACGGGGAACCCCGTACCAAGAGACCCAGTACTTC. Amino acids: CASSQERGTPYQETQYF.